The sequence of this TCR beta chain was determined in a study of T-cell reconstitution after alpha-beta-depleted transplantation in children. Construction of the TCRbeta library involved unique molecular identifiers. TCRdb re-analysed the PCR reads in MiXCR, keeping a single row per CDR3 protein. The profile shows around 580,000 distinct CDR3 sequences, more than 20% of them singletons. V gave up 1 base and J gave up 5 bases, with 12 bases separating them. From germline, CDR1 is SGHTA and CDR2 FQGNSA. The CDR3 loop spans 15 amino acids. Notes on the study in general: Surviving recipient T cells and thymic progenitors produced the high day-60 TCRbeta diversity seen in some patients. After transplant, at about two months, alpha-beta T cells were reportedly derived from several hundred expanded graft clones. One year after transplant, T-cell counts and diversity came mostly from newly produced T cells.

About this clonotype: Its matching antigen is unknown.

The sample was PBMCs, mostly from graft donor cells, taken 360 days after TCRalphabeta/CD19-depleted stem cell transplant. V is TRBV7-2 and J is TRBJ1-5; possibly TRBD1 for D (5 bases). The source of this sequence is a boy in the first two years of life who had a stem cell transplant for acute myeloid leukemia, so the T cells may come from the graft donor. The CDR3 DNA sequence: TGTGCCAGCAGCTTAGGGGGGAGAACTTATCAGCCCCAGCATTTT. This sequence encodes CASSLGGRTYQPQHF.